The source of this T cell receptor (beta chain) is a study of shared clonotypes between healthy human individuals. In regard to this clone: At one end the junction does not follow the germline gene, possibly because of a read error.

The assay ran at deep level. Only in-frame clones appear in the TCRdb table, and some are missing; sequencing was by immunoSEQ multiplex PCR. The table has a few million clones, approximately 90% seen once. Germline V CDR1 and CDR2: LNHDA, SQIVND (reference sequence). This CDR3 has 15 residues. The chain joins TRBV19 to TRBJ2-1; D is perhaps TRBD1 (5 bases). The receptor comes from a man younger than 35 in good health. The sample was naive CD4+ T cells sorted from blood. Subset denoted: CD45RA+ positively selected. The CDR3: CASSIGDVPNNEQFF. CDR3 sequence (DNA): TGTGCCAGTAGCATAGGGGATGTACCCAACAATGAGCAGTTCTTC.